These 12 T cell receptor beta chains were all obtained from the same sample, sequenced in a study of cytomegalovirus exposure and HLA in healthy donors. The study ran its PCR with 60 Vbeta and 13 Jbeta primers. TCRdb's table, derived via immunoSEQ multiplex PCR, lists solely in-frame clones and lacks some. The sample contains more than 90,000 clones, around four fifths of which appear only once. The sequenced sample was PBMCs. Every receptor here comes from a man aged 40-49 years in good health and CMV-seropositive.

V is TRBV18 and J is TRBJ2-1; 10 bases line up with TRBD1. Germline V gene lookup returns CDR1 KGHSH and CDR2 LQKENI. V was pared by 4 bases and J by 5 bases, with 14 bases of the junction left unmatched. The CDR3 spans 18 residues. The DNA of the CDR3 is TGTGCCAGCTCACGGAAGCCGTCCGGGACAGGGGTCCACAATGAGCAGTTCTTC. This encodes CASSRKPSGTGVHNEQFF.

The gene calls are TRBV7-2 and TRBJ2-5; possible D gene TRBD2, 6 bases. Germline V CDR1 and CDR2: SGHTA, FQGNSA. V was clipped by 1 base and J by 3 bases, with 6 bases between them. The CDR3 is 13 amino acids. The CDR3 nucleotides are TGTGCCAGCAGCTTAGGGACTAAAGAGACCCAGTACTTC. Translating gives CASSLGTKETQYF.

The chain uses TRBV5-6 and TRBJ2-5; perhaps TRBD2 as D (6 bases). The J call is uncertain, as TRBJ2-7 better fits the DNA end. This CDR3 region has 14 residues. The germline CDR1 and CDR2 sequences are SGHDT and YYEEEE. The CDR3 bases are TGTGCCAGCAGCTTGGAAGGGACTGGCTACGAGCAGTACTTC. This codes for CASSLEGTGYEQYF.

The genes are TRBV27 and TRBJ2-5; D may be TRBD2 (5 bases). V lost 6 bases and J 5 bases, leaving 19 bases between the germline ends. CDR1 and CDR2 from the germline V gene are MNHEY and SMNVEV (reference sequence). The CDR3 consists of 15 residues. CDR3 sequence: CASSPRPLVAETQYF. The CDR3 DNA sequence: TGTGCCAGCAGCCCCCGCCCCTTAGTAGCGGAGACCCAGTACTTC.

Concerning this clone: The junction departs from germline at one end; a sequencing error may be responsible. J is TRBJ2-5 and V is TRBV15, with D possibly TRBD2 on 5 matching bases. This CDR3 is 12 amino acids long. Germline CDR1 and CDR2: LNHNV and YYDKDF (reference sequence). The CDR3 DNA sequence: TGTGCCACCAGCAGAGATAAGTGGACTGTGAACTTC. It specifies CATSRDKWTVNF.

The chain employs TRBV14 and TRBJ2-1, with D perhaps matching TRBD1 (8 bases). CDR1 and CDR2 from the germline V gene are SGHDN and FVKESK. The V end lost 1 base, the J end lost 9 bases, and 22 bases lay between the germline ends. The CDR3 spans 17 residues. The CDR3 sequence: CASSQALYRTGRGEQFF. The DNA for the CDR3 is TGTGCCAGCAGCCAAGCCCTTTATCGGACAGGGAGGGGTGAGCAGTTCTTC.

The chain combines TRBV6-5 with TRBJ2-5; 10 nucleotides match TRBD2. The CDR3 totals 15 residues. With V trimmed by 4 bases and J by 2 bases, 4 bases remained unmatched. Per the germline V gene, CDR1 is MNHEY and CDR2 is SVGAGI. CDR3 coding DNA: TGTGCCAGCAGTTCCCTGACTAGCGGGCAAGAGACCCAGTACTTC. Translation: CASSSLTSGQETQYF.

The genes are TRBV11-2 and TRBJ1-1; no clear D. CDR3 length: 14 residues. Germline assignment: CDR1 SGHAT and CDR2 FQNNGV. The ends were cut back, 5 bases at V and 1 base at J, with 11 bases in the middle. The CDR3 nucleotides are TGTGCCAGCAGCCCGAACTCAGGGAACACTGAAGCTTTCTTT. Its translation: CASSPNSGNTEAFF.

V and J are TRBV6-1 and TRBJ1-2; D perhaps matches TRBD1 (5 bases). Germline CDR1 is MNHNS and CDR2 is SASEGT. V was shortened by 4 bases and J by 2 bases, with 8 bases between the two germline ends. CDR3 size: 13 residues. CDR3 region: CASSAGLNYGYTF. CDR3 nucleotides: TGTGCCAGCAGTGCGGGACTGAACTATGGCTACACCTTC.

The genes are TRBV5-5 and TRBJ1-3; 7 bases are shared with TRBD1. V lost 0 bases and J lost 0; bases outside the gene matches: 9. Per germline, CDR1 SGHKS and CDR2 YYEKEE (reference sequence). This CDR3 is 18 amino acids long. The DNA for the CDR3 is TGTGCCAGCAGCTTGGACAGGGGAAAGCTACTCTCTGGAAACACCATATATTTT. Residues: CASSLDRGKLLSGNTIYF. Variable domain in full (rest from reference TRBV5-5 and TRBJ1-3): DAGVTQSPTHLIKTRGQQVTLRCSPISGHKSVSWYQQVLGQGPQFIFQYYEKEERGRGNFPDRFSARQFPNYSSELNVNALLLGDSALYLCASSLDRGKLLSGNTIYFGEGSWLTVV.

Of note for this clone: The junction differs from germline at one of its ends, possibly a read error. This chain joins TRBV6-4 and TRBJ1-3; TRBD1 agrees at 7 bases. The V gene's germline CDR1 is MRHNA and CDR2 SNTAGT. The CDR3 spans 18 residues. CDR3 region: CASRTGRTSRPSGNTTYF. The CDR3 DNA is TGTGCCAGCAGGACAGGGAGAACATCCCGTCCCTCTGGAAACACCACATATTTT.

V gene TRBV18 combines with J gene TRBJ1-1; the D is unclear. Trimming removed 2 bases from V and 7 bases from J, with 14 bases in between. CDR1 and CDR2 from the germline V gene are KGHSH and LQKENI. CDR3 size: 14 residues. The CDR3: CASSPKRQGLEAFF. CDR3 sequence (DNA): TGTGCCAGCTCACCAAAAAGACAAGGTCTTGAAGCTTTCTTT.